This T cell receptor beta chain was sequenced for a study of cytomegalovirus exposure and HLA in healthy donors. General study points: Associated with cytomegalovirus, according to the listing, were 150 to 200 TCR beta chains. Common viral pathogens (according to a later analysis) appeared linked to several of the most significant clusters.

Primers: 60 Vbeta forward and 13 Jbeta reverse. Only in-frame clones appear in the TCRdb table, and some are missing; sequencing was by immunoSEQ multiplex PCR. The data hold roughly 150,000 clones, with roughly 70% observed a single time. The CDR3 has 17 amino acids. V shed 4 bases and J 1 base; nucleotides not matched to a gene: 6. The germline V gene has CDR1 MGHRA and CDR2 YSYEKL. At sampling all donors were nominally healthy, likely with unrecorded immune exposures. As for this clone: Its antigen remains unknown.

The source material was PBMCs. The V call is TRBV4-1, the J call TRBJ2-5; 13 bases are a match to TRBD2. The sequence was obtained from a man aged 30-40 years in good health and CMV-seropositive. The CDR3 reads CASSPWTSGSVQETQYF. CDR3 DNA sequence: TGCGCCAGCAGCCCTTGGACTAGCGGGAGTGTCCAAGAGACCCAGTACTTC.